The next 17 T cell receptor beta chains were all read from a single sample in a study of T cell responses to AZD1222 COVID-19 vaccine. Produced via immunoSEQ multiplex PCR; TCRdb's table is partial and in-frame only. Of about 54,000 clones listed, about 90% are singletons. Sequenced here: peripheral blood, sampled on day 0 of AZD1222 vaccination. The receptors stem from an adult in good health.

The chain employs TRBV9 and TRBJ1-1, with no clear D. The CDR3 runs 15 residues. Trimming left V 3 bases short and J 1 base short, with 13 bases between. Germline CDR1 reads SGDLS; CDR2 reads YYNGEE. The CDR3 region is CASSAGGRGNTEAFF. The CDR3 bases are TGTGCCAGCAGCGCAGGAGGACGGGGGAACACTGAAGCTTTCTTT.

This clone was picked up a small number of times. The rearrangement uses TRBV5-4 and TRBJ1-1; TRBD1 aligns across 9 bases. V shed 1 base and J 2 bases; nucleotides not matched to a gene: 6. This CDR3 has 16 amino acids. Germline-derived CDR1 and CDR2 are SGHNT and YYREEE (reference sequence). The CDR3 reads CASSLRDRVLNTEAFF. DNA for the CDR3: TGTGCCAGCAGCTTGCGGGACAGGGTGTTAAACACTGAAGCTTTCTTT.

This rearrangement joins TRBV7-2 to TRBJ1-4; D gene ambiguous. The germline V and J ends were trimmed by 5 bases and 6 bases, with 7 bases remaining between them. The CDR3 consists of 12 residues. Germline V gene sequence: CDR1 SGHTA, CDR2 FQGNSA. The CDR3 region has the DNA TGTGCCAGCAGCCTAGGGCATGAAAAACTGTTTTTT. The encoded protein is CASSLGHEKLFF.

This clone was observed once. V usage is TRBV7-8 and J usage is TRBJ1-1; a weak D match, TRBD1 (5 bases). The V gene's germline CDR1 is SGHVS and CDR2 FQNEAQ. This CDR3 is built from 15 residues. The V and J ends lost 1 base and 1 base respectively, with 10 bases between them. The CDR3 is CASSLELGPNTEAFF. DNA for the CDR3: TGTGCCAGCAGCTTAGAGTTGGGGCCGAACACTGAAGCTTTCTTT.

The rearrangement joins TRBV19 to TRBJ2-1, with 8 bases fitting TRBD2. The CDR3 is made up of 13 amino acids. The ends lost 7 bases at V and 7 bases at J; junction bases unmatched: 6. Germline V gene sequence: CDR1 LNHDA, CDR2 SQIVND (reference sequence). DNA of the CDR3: TGTGCCAGTAAAGCGGGAGCGGGAAATGAGCAGTTCTTC. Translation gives CASKAGAGNEQFF.

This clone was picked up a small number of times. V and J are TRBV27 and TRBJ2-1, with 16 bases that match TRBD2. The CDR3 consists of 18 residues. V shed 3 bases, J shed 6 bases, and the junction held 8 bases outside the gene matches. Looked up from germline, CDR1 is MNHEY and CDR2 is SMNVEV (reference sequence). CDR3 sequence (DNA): TGTGCCAGCAGTTTCCAGAGGGGACTAGCGGGAGGGAGCAATGAGCAGTTCTTC. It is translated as CASSFQRGLAGGSNEQFF.

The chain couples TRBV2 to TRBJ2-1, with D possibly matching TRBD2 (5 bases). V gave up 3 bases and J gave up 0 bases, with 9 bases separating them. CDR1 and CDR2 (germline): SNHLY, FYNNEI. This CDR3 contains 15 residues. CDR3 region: CASSDSAGSYNEQFF. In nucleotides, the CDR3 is TGTGCCAGCAGTGATTCCGCGGGCTCCTACAATGAGCAGTTCTTC.

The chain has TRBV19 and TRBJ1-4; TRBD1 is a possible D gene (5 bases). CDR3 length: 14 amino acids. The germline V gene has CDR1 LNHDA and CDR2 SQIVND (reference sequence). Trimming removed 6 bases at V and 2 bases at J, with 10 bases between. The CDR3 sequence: CASRDGGTNEKLFF. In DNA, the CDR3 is TGTGCCAGTAGGGATGGGGGTACTAATGAAAAACTGTTTTTT.

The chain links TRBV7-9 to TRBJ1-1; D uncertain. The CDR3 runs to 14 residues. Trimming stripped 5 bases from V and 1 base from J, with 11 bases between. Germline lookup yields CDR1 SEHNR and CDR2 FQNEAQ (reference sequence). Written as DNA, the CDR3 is TGTGCCAGCAGCAGGGCTTTCTCGAACACTGAAGCTTTCTTT. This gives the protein CASSRAFSNTEAFF.

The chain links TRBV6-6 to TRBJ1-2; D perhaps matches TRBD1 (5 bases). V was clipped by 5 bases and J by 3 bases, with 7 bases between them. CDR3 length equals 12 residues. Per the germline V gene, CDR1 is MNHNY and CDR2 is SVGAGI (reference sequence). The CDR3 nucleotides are TGTGCCAGCAGTGCGACAGACTATGGCTACACCTTC. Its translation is CASSATDYGYTF.

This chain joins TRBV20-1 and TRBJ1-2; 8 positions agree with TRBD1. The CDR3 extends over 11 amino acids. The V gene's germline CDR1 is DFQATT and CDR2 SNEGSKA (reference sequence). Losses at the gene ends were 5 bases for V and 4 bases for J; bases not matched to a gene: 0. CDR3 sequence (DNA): TGCAGTGCTGGACAGGGCTATGGCTACACCTTC. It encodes CSAGQGYGYTF.

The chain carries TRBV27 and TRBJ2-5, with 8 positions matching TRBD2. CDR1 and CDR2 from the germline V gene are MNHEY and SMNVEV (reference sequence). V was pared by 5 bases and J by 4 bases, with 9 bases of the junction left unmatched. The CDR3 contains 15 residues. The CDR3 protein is CASSGGLARSETQYF. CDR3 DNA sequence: TGTGCCAGCAGTGGCGGACTAGCAAGGTCAGAGACCCAGTACTTC.

CDR3 amino acids: CASSELRDDKLFF. CDR3 coding DNA: TGTGCCAGCAGTGAATTAAGGGACGATAAACTGTTTTTT. The genes are TRBV25-1 and TRBJ1-4; TRBD1 might be the D (5 bases). The CDR3 loop spans 13 amino acids. V lost 1 base to trimming and J lost 11 bases, with 11 bases between them. Germline values: CDR1 MGHDK, CDR2 SYGVNS.

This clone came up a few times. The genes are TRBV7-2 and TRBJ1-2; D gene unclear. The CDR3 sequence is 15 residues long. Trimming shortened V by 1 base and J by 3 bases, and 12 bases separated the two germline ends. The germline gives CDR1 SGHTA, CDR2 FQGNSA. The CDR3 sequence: CASSLGRSRDYGYTF. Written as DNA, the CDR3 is TGTGCCAGCAGCTTAGGGCGTTCAAGGGACTATGGCTACACCTTC.

This chain's CDR3 is CASSLAPYEKLFF. Here the CDR3 DNA reads TGTGCCAGCAGTTTAGCCCCCTATGAAAAACTGTTTTTT. The V and J genes are TRBV28 and TRBJ1-4; D is ambiguous. V lost 2 bases, J lost 6 bases, and 7 bases lay in between. From germline, CDR1 is MDHEN and CDR2 SYDVKM. The CDR3 runs 13 residues.

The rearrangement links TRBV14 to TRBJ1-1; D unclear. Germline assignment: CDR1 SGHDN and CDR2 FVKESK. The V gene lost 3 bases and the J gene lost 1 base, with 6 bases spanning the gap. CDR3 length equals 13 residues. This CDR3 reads CASSQIENTEAFF. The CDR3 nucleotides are TGTGCCAGCAGCCAGATAGAGAACACTGAAGCTTTCTTT.

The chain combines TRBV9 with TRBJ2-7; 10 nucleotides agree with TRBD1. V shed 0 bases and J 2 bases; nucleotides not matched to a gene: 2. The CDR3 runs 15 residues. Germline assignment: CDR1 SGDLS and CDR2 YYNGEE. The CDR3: CASSVGTGGTYEQYF. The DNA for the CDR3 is TGTGCCAGCAGCGTAGGGACAGGGGGAACCTACGAGCAGTACTTC.